The 21 T cell receptor beta chains below all came from one sample that was sequenced in a study of shared clonotypes between healthy human individuals. Some clones are missing from TCRdb's copy, which holds only in-frame ones; the method was immunoSEQ multiplex PCR. The table includes around 1 million clones, around 80% detected once. Source material: memory CD4+ T cells sorted from blood. The subset: CD45RA-negative fraction. Source of these receptors: a man between 18 and 35 years old in good health.

The chain uses TRBV6-5 and TRBJ2-7; D not resolved. This CDR3 is built from 15 residues. Between the trimmed V and J ends, which lost 5 bases and 3 bases, there was a span of 17 bases. CDR1 is MNHEY and CDR2 is SVGAGI in the germline V gene. CDR3 protein: CASSTRLGINYEQYF. The DNA for the CDR3 is TGTGCCAGCAGTACCCGGCTGGGGATTAACTACGAGCAGTACTTC.

Ten or more counts support this clone. This CDR3 is also generated by other DNA sequences in the sample. The chain recombines TRBV7-8 with TRBJ2-1, with no clear D. Between the trimmed V and J ends, which lost 2 bases and 5 bases, there was a span of 4 bases. The CDR3 totals 12 residues. The V gene's germline CDR1 is SGHVS and CDR2 FQNEAQ. CDR3 nucleotides: TGTGCCAGCAGCTTATTTGACAATGAGCAGTTCTTC. Its translation is CASSLFDNEQFF. Based on the CDR3 plus reference TRBV7-8 and TRBJ2-1, the full variable domain is GAGVSQSPRYKVAKRGQDVALRCDPISGHVSLFWYQQALGQGPEFLTYFQNEAQLDKSGLPSDRFFAERPEGSVSTLKIQRTQQEDSAVYLCASSLFDNEQFFGPGTRLTVL.

This clone was observed a few times. V usage is TRBV30 and J usage is TRBJ2-3; D may be TRBD2 (5 bases). The CDR3 is 15 residues long. Trimming left V 5 bases short and J 3 bases short, with 18 bases between. CDR1 is GTSNPN, CDR2 SVGIG, per germline (reference sequence). The CDR3 protein is CAWALHRSATDTQYF. The CDR3, as DNA: TGTGCCTGGGCGTTACACCGTAGCGCTACAGATACGCAGTATTTT.

The chain carries TRBV19 and TRBJ1-1; D remains ambiguous. Trimming stripped 4 bases from V and 5 bases from J, with 14 bases between. The CDR3 is 14 residues long. CDR1 is LNHDA, CDR2 SQIVND, per germline (reference sequence). The CDR3 DNA reads TGTGCCAGTAGTAAGGCGTATGCGTCAACTGAAGCTTTCTTT. Residues: CASSKAYASTEAFF.

V usage is TRBV4-3 and J usage is TRBJ1-1, with TRBD1 matching 11 bases. The V gene's germline CDR1 is LGHNA and CDR2 YSLEER. Trimming removed 3 bases from V and 4 bases from J; junction bases left unmatched: 7. The CDR3 runs 16 residues. The CDR3 DNA reads as TGCGCCAGCAGCCACCATGGACAGGGGGCCGGCACTGAAGCTTTCTTT. It encodes CASSHHGQGAGTEAFF.

This clone has at least ten counts. This specimen includes other DNA sequences encoding the same CDR3. J is TRBJ1-1 and V is TRBV30, with D possibly TRBD1 on 5 matching bases. With 5 bases removed from V and 5 bases from J, the gap between germline ends came to 15 bases. This CDR3 region has 13 residues. The germline CDR1 and CDR2 sequences are GTSNPN and SVGIG (reference sequence). CDR3 amino acids: CAWRPGRVTEAFF. In DNA, the CDR3 is TGTGCCTGGCGACCCGGCAGGGTTACTGAAGCTTTCTTT.

The V call is TRBV7-9, the J call TRBJ2-3; D may correspond to TRBD1 or TRBD2 (5 bases each). Trimming pared 1 base from V and 0 bases from J, leaving 14 bases between. The germline V gene has CDR1 SEHNR and CDR2 FQNEAQ (reference sequence). This CDR3 is built from 17 residues. Here the CDR3 reads CASSLDGSGPSTDTQYF. CDR3 nucleotides: TGTGCCAGCAGCTTAGACGGGTCGGGGCCGAGCACAGATACGCAGTATTTT.

Regarding this clone: Other nucleotide sequences in the sample specify the same CDR3. The J gene is TRBJ1-6, the V gene TRBV28, with D hard to call. The V gene lost 2 bases and the J gene lost 1 base, with 9 bases spanning the gap. The germline V gene encodes CDR1 MDHEN and CDR2 SYDVKM. The CDR3 is made up of 16 amino acids. In DNA form, the CDR3 reads TGTGCCAGCAGTTTAAGCGGTGGATCCTATAATTCACCCCTCCACTTT. It specifies CASSLSGGSYNSPLHF.

The gene calls are TRBV19 and TRBJ1-6; TRBD1 agrees at 9 bases. CDR3 size: 16 residues. Germline CDR1 and CDR2: LNHDA and SQIVND (reference sequence). V lost 1 base, J lost 9 bases, and 7 bases stayed unmatched. The CDR3: CASSIAQGQGTSPLHF. Written as DNA, the CDR3 is TGTGCCAGTAGTATAGCCCAGGGACAGGGCACTTCACCCCTCCACTTT.

The chain combines TRBV18 with TRBJ1-5; TRBD1 matches 8 bases. V was pared by 5 bases and J by 1 base, with 1 base of the junction left unmatched. Per germline, CDR1 KGHSH and CDR2 LQKENI. CDR3 length: 14 residues. The CDR3 sequence: CASSGQGSNQPQHF. Here the CDR3 DNA reads TGTGCCAGCTCAGGACAGGGAAGCAATCAGCCCCAGCATTTT.

The chain carries TRBV6-5 and TRBJ1-2; TRBD1 is a possible D gene (5 bases). The CDR3 consists of 13 residues. Germline V lookup: CDR1 MNHEY, CDR2 SVGAGI. With 6 bases removed from V and 0 bases from J, the gap between germline ends came to 8 bases. The CDR3 region is CASRRQPNYGYTF. The CDR3 bases are TGTGCCAGCAGAAGACAGCCTAACTATGGCTACACCTTC.

The table lists this clone with a few counts. The gene calls are TRBV18 and TRBJ2-3, with D tentatively TRBD1 (5 bases). This CDR3 spans 14 amino acids. V gave up 2 bases and J gave up 4 bases, with 10 bases separating them. The germline gives CDR1 KGHSH, CDR2 LQKENI. The CDR3 DNA is TGTGCCAGCTCACCATCCCAGGGCGCAGATACGCAGTATTTT. It specifies CASSPSQGADTQYF. Based on the CDR3 plus reference TRBV18 and TRBJ2-3, the full variable domain is NAGVMQNPRHLVRRRGQEARLRCSPMKGHSHVYWYRQLPEEGLKFMVYLQKENIIDESGMPKERFSAEFPKEGPSILRIQQVVRGDSAAYFCASSPSQGADTQYFGPGTRLTVL.

This clone appeared a single time. The rearrangement uses TRBV7-9 and TRBJ2-3, with TRBD1 as a possible D gene (5 bases). Germline CDR1 and CDR2: SEHNR and FQNEAQ (reference sequence). The CDR3 runs 14 residues. Trimming left V 2 bases short and J 5 bases short, with 11 bases between. The CDR3, as DNA: TGTGCCAGCAGCTTATCCAGGGTTGGAGATACGCAGTATTTT. It codes for CASSLSRVGDTQYF.

This clone was observed a handful of times. V and J are TRBV29-1 and TRBJ2-7; 11 bases are a match to TRBD1. CDR3 length: 12 amino acids. Per the germline V gene, CDR1 is SQVTM and CDR2 is ANQGSEA. The V and J ends lost 6 bases and 3 bases, in that order; junction bases with no gene match: 1. CDR3 region: CSVGTGGYEQYF. The DNA of the CDR3 is TGCAGCGTGGGGACAGGGGGCTACGAGCAGTACTTC.

This clone was observed many times. Other DNA sequences from this sample encode an identical CDR3 as well. The gene calls are TRBV5-1 and TRBJ1-1; D is ambiguous. Germline V gene sequence: CDR1 SGHRS, CDR2 YFSETQ. The germline V and J ends were trimmed by 1 base and 4 bases, with 8 bases remaining between them. CDR3 length: 13 amino acids. The CDR3 protein is CASSLSRGTEAFF. Here the CDR3 DNA reads TGCGCCAGCAGCTTGTCCCGGGGCACTGAAGCTTTCTTT.

This clone was counted between two and nine times. V gene TRBV2 combines with J gene TRBJ1-1; TRBD1 is a possible D gene (5 bases). V lost 7 bases, J lost 3 bases, and 15 bases lay in between. This CDR3 contains 14 residues. Germline V lookup: CDR1 SNHLY, CDR2 FYNNEI. The CDR3 DNA reads TGTGCCAGCATCGGGGGAAGGATTGACACTGAAGCTTTCTTT. Translation: CASIGGRIDTEAFF.

In regard to this clone: Other DNA sequences from this sample encode an identical CDR3 as well. The V gene is TRBV5-6, the J gene TRBJ2-5; D unresolved. The CDR3 contains 13 residues. Germline V lookup: CDR1 SGHDT, CDR2 YYEEEE. The germline V and J ends were trimmed by 2 bases and 1 base, with 6 bases remaining between them. CDR3 bases: TGTGCCAGCAGCTTCGAGTCCCAAGAGACCCAGTACTTC. Protein: CASSFESQETQYF.

The genes are TRBV10-3 and TRBJ2-1; D call uncertain. The germline CDR1 and CDR2 sequences are ENHRY and SYGVKD. Trimming removed 3 bases at V and 5 bases at J, with 8 bases between. CDR3 length equals 13 residues. The chain's CDR3 is CAISDFENNEQFF. The DNA of the CDR3 is TGTGCCATCAGTGATTTCGAGAACAATGAGCAGTTCTTC.

The chain is built from TRBV27 and TRBJ2-5; 9 bases fit TRBD2. Germline V gives CDR1 MNHEY, CDR2 SMNVEV (reference sequence). The CDR3 totals 13 residues. Trimming took 6 bases from V and 5 from J; bases not matched to a gene: 4. CDR3 DNA: TGTGCCAGCAGGGCTAGCGGGACGGAGACCCAGTACTTC. It encodes CASRASGTETQYF.

The chain is built from TRBV19 and TRBJ1-6, with D possibly matching TRBD1 (6 bases). The length of the CDR3 is 15 residues. Trimming left V 4 bases short and J 5 bases short, with 12 bases between. Germline CDR1 LNHDA, CDR2 SQIVND (reference sequence). CDR3 DNA sequence: TGTGCCAGTAGTAGGACAGTCAAAGATAATTCACCCCTCCACTTT. Its protein is CASSRTVKDNSPLHF.

In regard to this clone: It may be a read error: a sequence one base away is much more abundant. Other DNA sequences in this specimen translate into the identical CDR3. The gene calls are TRBV5-6 and TRBJ2-7, with 9 bases identical to TRBD1. CDR3 length: 14 amino acids. The germline V gene has CDR1 SGHDT and CDR2 YYEEEE. With V trimmed by 3 bases and J by 2 bases, 3 bases remained unmatched. In DNA form, the CDR3 reads TGTGCCAGCAGCTGGGGACAGGGTGCCTACGAGCAGTACTTC. Protein sequence: CASSWGQGAYEQYF. Looking up the rest from reference TRBV5-6 and TRBJ2-7 gives the full variable domain: DAGVTQSPTHLIKTRGQQVTLRCSPKSGHDTVSWYQQALGQGPQFIFQYYEEEERQRGNFPDRFSGHQFPNYSSELNVNALLLGDSALYLCASSWGQGAYEQYFGPGTRLTVT.